The present entry profiles one TCR beta chain with its context. Its antigen is unknown. TCRdb re-called the 5' RACE reads; every CDR3 protein appears as one record, without DNA. The listing records roughly 330,000 distinct CDR3 sequences. The source of the sample is a study of monozygotic twins with inflammatory bowel disease. Study observations and caveats: Between concordant and discordant twins, repertoire similarity failed to differ, a result that limited power may explain. The inverse Simpson measure of TCRbeta diversity was lower in IBD patients than in healthy co-twins.

The CDR3 contains 14 residues. Germline values: CDR1 SQVTM, CDR2 ANQGSEA. The sample consisted of blood. This TCR came from a human donor with ulcerative colitis or Crohn's disease, or a healthy co-twin of an affected twin (not recorded which). The rearrangement links TRBV29-1 to TRBJ2-7; TCRdb's D call of TRBD1 is untestable without DNA. The CDR3 sequence is CSVANVRGDYEQYF.